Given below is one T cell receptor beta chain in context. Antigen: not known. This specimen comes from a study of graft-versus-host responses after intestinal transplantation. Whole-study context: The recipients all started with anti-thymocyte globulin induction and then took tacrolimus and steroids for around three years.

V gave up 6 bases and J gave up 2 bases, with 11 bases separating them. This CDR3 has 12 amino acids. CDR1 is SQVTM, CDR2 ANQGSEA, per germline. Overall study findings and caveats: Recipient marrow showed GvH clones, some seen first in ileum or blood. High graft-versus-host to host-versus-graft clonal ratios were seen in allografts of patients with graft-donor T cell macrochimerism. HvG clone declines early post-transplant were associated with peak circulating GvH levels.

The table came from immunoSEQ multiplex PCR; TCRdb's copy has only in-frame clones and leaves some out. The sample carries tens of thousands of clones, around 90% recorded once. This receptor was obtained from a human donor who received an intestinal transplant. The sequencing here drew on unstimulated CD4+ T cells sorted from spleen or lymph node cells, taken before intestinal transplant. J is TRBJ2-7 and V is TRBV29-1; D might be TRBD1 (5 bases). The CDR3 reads CSVVQVPYEQYF. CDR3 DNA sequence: TGCAGCGTGGTACAGGTCCCCTACGAGCAGTACTTC.